The 10 T cell receptor beta chains in this list originate from one sample, sequenced in a study of blood T cell repertoires in COVID-19. Profiled with immunoSEQ multiplex PCR; TCRdb holds only in-frame clones, not every one. This repertoire shows fewer than 200,000 clones, around two thirds found once; its top ten account for about 3%. The specimen was peripheral blood. The receptors here all came from an elderly woman with acute or convalescent COVID-19.

The chain uses TRBV3-1 (or the pseudogene TRBV3-2) and TRBJ2-1; 14 nucleotides line up with TRBD2. Germline CDR1 reads LGHDT; CDR2 reads YNNKEL (reference sequence). Unmatched junction bases numbered 13, after V lost 4 bases and J lost 5 bases. CDR3 size: 19 residues. The DNA of the CDR3 is TGTGCCAGCAGCCTTAGGATGACTAGCGGGAGGGGGGGACACAATGAGCAGTTCTTC. Translated: CASSLRMTSGRGGHNEQFF.

V gene TRBV2 combines with J gene TRBJ1-5; D is perhaps TRBD1 (6 bases). Trimming cost V 6 bases and J 6 bases, with 15 bases left between them. CDR3 length: 14 amino acids. CDR1 and CDR2 (germline): SNHLY, FYNNEI. CDR3 sequence reads: CASRAIQGGQPQHF. CDR3 nucleotide sequence: TGTGCCAGCAGGGCGATACAGGGCGGTCAGCCCCAGCATTTT. Drawing the rest from reference TRBV2 and TRBJ1-5, the complete variable domain is EPEVTQTPSHQVTQMGQEVILRCVPISNHLYFYWYRQILGQKVEFLVSFYNNEISEKSEIFDDQFSVERPDGSNFTLKIRSTKLEDSAMYFCASRAIQGGQPQHFGDGTRLSIL.

This chain connects TRBV10-3 to TRBJ2-3; D may be TRBD2 (5 bases). The germline V gene encodes CDR1 ENHRY and CDR2 SYGVKD. CDR3 length equals 13 residues. V was pared by 3 bases and J by 6 bases, with 10 bases between. Written as DNA, the CDR3 is TGTGCCATCAGTGATGGTGGCGGGGATACGCAGTATTTT. It translates to CAISDGGGDTQYF.

The CDR3 region has the DNA TGTGCCAGCAGTAAACGCCCTGCCGGTGGATCCGGGGTGGGGGGGCCAGATACGCAGTATTTT. It specifies CASSKRPAGGSGVGGPDTQYF. This sequence joins TRBV6-2 or TRBV6-3 and TRBJ2-3; TRBD2 might be the D (7 bases). V dropped 5 bases and J dropped 4 bases, with 34 bases sitting between them. Germline-derived CDR1 and CDR2 are MNHEY and SVGEGT. This CDR3 is built from 21 residues.

The chain recombines TRBV7-3 with TRBJ2-5; 8 positions agree with TRBD2. From germline, CDR1 is SGHTA and CDR2 FQGTGA. The ends lost 2 bases at V and 7 bases at J; junction bases unmatched: 9. CDR3 size: 15 residues. The CDR3 here is CASSLVLAGVTTQYF. The CDR3 DNA is TGTGCCAGCAGCTTAGTCCTAGCGGGTGTCACGACCCAGTACTTC.

The chain joins TRBV28 to TRBJ2-2, with D maybe TRBD1 (6 bases). CDR1 and CDR2 from the germline V gene are MDHEN and SYDVKM. The CDR3 runs to 15 residues. V was trimmed by 6 bases and J by 1 base, leaving 12 bases between them. The CDR3 nucleotides read TGTGCCAGCAGATCTGGACAGCTGAACACCGGGGAGCTGTTTTTT. Its translation is CASRSGQLNTGELFF.

The V and J genes are TRBV18 and TRBJ2-1; D may be TRBD1 (5 bases). The CDR3 consists of 16 residues. V lost 2 bases and J 0 bases, leaving 11 bases between the germline ends. Looked up from germline, CDR1 is KGHSH and CDR2 is LQKENI. CDR3 DNA sequence: TGTGCCAGCTCACCAGGAAGACAGAACTCCTACAATGAGCAGTTCTTC. Protein sequence: CASSPGRQNSYNEQFF.

This clone was counted once. The chain links TRBV9 to TRBJ1-6; D might be TRBD1 (5 bases). CDR3 length: 14 residues. CDR1 and CDR2 from the germline V gene are SGDLS and YYNGEE. Deletions cut 0 bases from V and 9 bases from J, with 10 bases between. CDR3 loop: CASSVEAGGSPLHF. The CDR3 DNA reads as TGTGCCAGCAGCGTAGAGGCGGGGGGTTCACCCCTCCACTTT.

The chain employs TRBV5-4 and TRBJ2-1, with a possible D match to TRBD1 (6 bases). V was trimmed by 0 bases and J by 6 bases, leaving 16 bases between them. This CDR3 is built from 16 residues. Per germline, CDR1 SGHNT and CDR2 YYREEE (reference sequence). CDR3 residues: CASSLGSQRGGNEQFF. The CDR3 nucleotides read TGTGCCAGCAGCTTGGGCTCCCAGAGAGGGGGCAATGAGCAGTTCTTC.

The rearrangement uses TRBV6-1 and TRBJ2-7, with TRBD1 as a possible D gene (6 bases). CDR1 MNHNS and CDR2 SASEGT come from the germline V gene. This CDR3 is built from 14 residues. V was shortened by 1 base and J by 4 bases, with 11 bases between the two germline ends. The CDR3 DNA reads as TGTGCCAGCAGTGAAGGGGGGCTAATTTACGAGCAGTACTTC. Residues: CASSEGGLIYEQYF.